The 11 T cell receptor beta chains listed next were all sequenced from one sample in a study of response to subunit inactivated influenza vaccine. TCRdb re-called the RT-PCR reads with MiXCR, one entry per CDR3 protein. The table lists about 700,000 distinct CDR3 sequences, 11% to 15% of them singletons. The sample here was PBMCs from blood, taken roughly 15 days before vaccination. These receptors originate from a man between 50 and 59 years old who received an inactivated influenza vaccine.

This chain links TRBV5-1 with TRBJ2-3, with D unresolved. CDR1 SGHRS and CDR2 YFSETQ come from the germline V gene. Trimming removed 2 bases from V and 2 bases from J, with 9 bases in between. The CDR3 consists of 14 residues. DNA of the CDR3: TGCGCCAGCAGCTTTGGGCAGCCCACAGATACGCAGTATTTT. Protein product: CASSFGQPTDTQYF.

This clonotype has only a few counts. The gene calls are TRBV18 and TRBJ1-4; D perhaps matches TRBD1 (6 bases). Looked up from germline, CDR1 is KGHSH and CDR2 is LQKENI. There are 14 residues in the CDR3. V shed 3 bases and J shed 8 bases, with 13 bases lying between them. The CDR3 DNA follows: TGTGCCAGCTCACCTTCCAGGGGATTGGAAAAACTGTTTTTT. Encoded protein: CASSPSRGLEKLFF.

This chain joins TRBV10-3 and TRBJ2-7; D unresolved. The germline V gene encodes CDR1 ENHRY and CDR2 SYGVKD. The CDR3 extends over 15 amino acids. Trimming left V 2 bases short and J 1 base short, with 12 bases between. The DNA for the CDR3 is TGTGCCATCAGTGAGACATTAACGACATCCTACGAGCAGTACTTC. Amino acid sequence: CAISETLTTSYEQYF.

The CDR3 sequence is CATSRDLAGGGRDTQYF. CDR3 coding DNA: TGTGCCACCAGCAGAGATCTCGCAGGGGGAGGAAGAGATACGCAGTATTTT. The rearrangement links TRBV15 to TRBJ2-3; D perhaps matches TRBD1 (7 bases). The CDR3 has 17 residues. V lost 0 bases and J 5 bases, leaving 18 bases between the germline ends. Germline V gene sequence: CDR1 LNHNV, CDR2 YYDKDF (reference sequence).

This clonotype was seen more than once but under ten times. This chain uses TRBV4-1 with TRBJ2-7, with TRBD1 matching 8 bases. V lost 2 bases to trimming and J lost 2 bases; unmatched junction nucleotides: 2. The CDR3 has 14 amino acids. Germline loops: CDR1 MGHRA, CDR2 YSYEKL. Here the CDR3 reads CASSQYRGAYEQYF. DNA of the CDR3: TGCGCCAGCAGCCAATACAGGGGGGCCTACGAGCAGTACTTC.

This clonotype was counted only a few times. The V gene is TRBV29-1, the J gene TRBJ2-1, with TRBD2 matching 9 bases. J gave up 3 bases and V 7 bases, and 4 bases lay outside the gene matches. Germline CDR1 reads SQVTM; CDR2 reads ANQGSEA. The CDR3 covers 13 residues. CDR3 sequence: CSAGLASYNEQFF. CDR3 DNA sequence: TGCAGCGCTGGACTAGCGAGCTACAATGAGCAGTTCTTC.

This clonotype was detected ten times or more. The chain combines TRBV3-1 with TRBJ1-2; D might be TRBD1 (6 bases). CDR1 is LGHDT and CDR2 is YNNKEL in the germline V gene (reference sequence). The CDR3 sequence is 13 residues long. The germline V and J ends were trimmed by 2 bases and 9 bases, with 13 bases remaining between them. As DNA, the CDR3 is TGTGCCAGCAGCCAAATCCAGGGGAGCAGCTACACCTTC. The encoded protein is CASSQIQGSSYTF.

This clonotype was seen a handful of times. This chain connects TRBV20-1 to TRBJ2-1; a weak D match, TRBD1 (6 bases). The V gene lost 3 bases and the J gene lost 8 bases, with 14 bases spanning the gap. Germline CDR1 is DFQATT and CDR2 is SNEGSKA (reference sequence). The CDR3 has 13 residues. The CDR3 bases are TGCAGTGCTAGCCTAAGAGGGGGTGATGAGCAGTTCTTC. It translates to CSASLRGGDEQFF.

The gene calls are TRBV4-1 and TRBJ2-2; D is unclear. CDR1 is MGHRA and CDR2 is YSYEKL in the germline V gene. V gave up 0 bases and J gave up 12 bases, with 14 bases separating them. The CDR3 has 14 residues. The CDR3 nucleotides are TGCGCCAGCAGCCAAGATGGGTCGATAATTAAGCTGTTTTTT. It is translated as CASSQDGSIIKLFF.

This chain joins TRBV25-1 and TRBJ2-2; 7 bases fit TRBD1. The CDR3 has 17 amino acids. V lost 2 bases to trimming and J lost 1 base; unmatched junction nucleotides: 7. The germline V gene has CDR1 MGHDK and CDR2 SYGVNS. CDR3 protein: CASSERQGHRNTGELFF. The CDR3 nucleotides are TGTGCCAGCAGTGAAAGACAGGGTCACCGGAACACCGGGGAGCTGTTTTTT.

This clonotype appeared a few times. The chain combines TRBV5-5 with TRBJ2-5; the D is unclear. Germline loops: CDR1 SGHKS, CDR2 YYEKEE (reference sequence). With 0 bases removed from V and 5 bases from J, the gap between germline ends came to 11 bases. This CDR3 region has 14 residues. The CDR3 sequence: CASSLGPQRETQYF. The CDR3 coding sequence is TGTGCCAGCAGCTTGGGGCCACAGAGGGAGACCCAGTACTTC.